This entry concerns a single TCR beta chain. Its antigen is as yet unknown. The data were obtained in a study of T cell responses to AZD1222 COVID-19 vaccine. Data came from immunoSEQ multiplex PCR; TCRdb stores just in-frame clones and leaves some out. The table records tens of thousands of clones, around 91% of them present only once. This CDR3 has 14 residues. In germline, CDR1 is MNHEY, CDR2 SVGAGI. Trimming pared 2 bases from V and 0 bases from J, leaving 5 bases between. Study-wide findings and caveats: Compared with day 0, the breadth and depth of the Spike-specific TCR repertoire rose significantly after two doses of AZD1222. Sampling captured repertoires only after the peak T cell response. Baseline seropositivity characterized only a handful of AZD1222 recipients. The donor group comprised mostly white British people and more females; the analysis possibly underestimated clonal diversity.

This specimen was peripheral blood, taken on day 0 of AZD1222 vaccination. The TCR sequence derives from an adult in good health. This chain links TRBV6-5 with TRBJ1-5, with D hard to call. The CDR3 spells CASSYGYSNQPQHF. The CDR3 DNA reads as TGTGCCAGCAGTTACGGTTATAGCAATCAGCCCCAGCATTTT.